The subject of this entry is one TCR beta chain. The sample holds other DNA sequences that translate to the same CDR3. These data originate in a study of blood T cell repertoires in COVID-19. Overall study: COVID-19 samples collected from the United States, Italy and Spain covered acute and convalescent phases. PBMCs, B-cell-depleted T cells, or T cells were the source of the cDNA or gDNA that made up the material.

CDR1 and CDR2 (germline): SNHLY, FYNNEI. V dropped 5 bases and J dropped 5; count of bases not matched to a gene: 3. The CDR3 loop spans 13 amino acids. In the original workflow: How many nucleated cells were present was estimated from reference gene primer amplification. Method: immunoSEQ multiplex PCR; TCRdb's copy keeps in-frame clones and lacks some. That table gives V, J and clone size, and the DNA gave D and trimming. The data hold around 100,000 clones, with approximately 90% observed a single time. The sequence was collected from a human donor with active COVID-19. The donor label of this sample is uncertain. Material: peripheral blood. This sequence joins TRBV2 and TRBJ2-5, with TRBD2 identical over 9 bases. CDR3: CASSRSGGETQYF. CDR3 in DNA: TGTGCCAGCAGTAGAAGCGGGGGGGAGACCCAGTACTTC.